The 28 T cell receptor beta chains listed next were all sequenced from one sample in a study of shared clonotypes between healthy human individuals. Sequenced by immunoSEQ multiplex PCR; TCRdb stores in-frame clones only, minus some. The repertoire holds about 2,500,000 clones, around 90% seen once, with about 0.13% in the top ten. Material for sequencing was naive CD4+ T cells sorted from blood. Subset denoted: CD45RA+ positively selected. The source of these receptors is a man between 18 and 35 years old in good health.

This sequence joins TRBV10-3 and TRBJ1-1; D is unclear. CDR1 and CDR2 (germline): ENHRY, SYGVKD. CDR3 length: 13 amino acids. Trimming left V 6 bases short and J 3 bases short, with 11 bases between. The CDR3 nucleotides read TGTGCCATCAGCCTAACTTTATACACTGAAGCTTTCTTT. It is translated as CAISLTLYTEAFF.

The rearrangement links TRBV28 to TRBJ2-7, with D possibly called TRBD1 or TRBD2 (6 bases each). CDR3 length: 15 amino acids. V was trimmed by 6 bases and J by 2 bases, leaving 17 bases between them. CDR1 is MDHEN and CDR2 is SYDVKM in the germline V gene. The DNA for the CDR3 is TGTGCCAGCAGCCAGCCTGGGGGGCCCCCCTACGAGCAGTACTTC. Translated, it gives CASSQPGGPPYEQYF.

V usage is TRBV7-2 and J usage is TRBJ2-5; 14 nucleotides match TRBD2. This CDR3 has 16 amino acids. Losses at the gene ends were 1 base for V and 7 bases for J; bases not matched to a gene: 5. Germline assignment: CDR1 SGHTA and CDR2 FQGNSA. In DNA, the CDR3 is TGTGCCAGCAGCTTAGAGGGACTAGCGGGGGCCAGGACCCAGTACTTC. Translated: CASSLEGLAGARTQYF.

The chain combines TRBV19 with TRBJ1-5; TRBD1 matches 10 bases. V gave up 5 bases and J gave up 6 bases; unmatched junction bases: 13. The CDR3 is 17 amino acids. Germline assignment: CDR1 LNHDA and CDR2 SQIVND (reference sequence). The CDR3 DNA reads TGTGCCAGTAGTCCCCCCGGGACAGGGGCCTTCGGTCAGCCCCAGCATTTT. Its protein product is CASSPPGTGAFGQPQHF. Based on the CDR3 plus reference TRBV19 and TRBJ1-5, the full variable domain is DGGITQSPKYLFRKEGQNVTLSCEQNLNHDAMYWYRQDPGQGLRLIYYSQIVNDFQKGDIAEGYSVSREKKESFPLTVTSAQKNPTAFYLCASSPPGTGAFGQPQHFGDGTRLSIL.

Comment on this clone: This specimen includes other DNA sequences encoding the same CDR3. The chain couples TRBV5-4 to TRBJ2-7, with D possibly matching TRBD2 (5 bases). The CDR3 extends over 13 amino acids. The V gene lost 2 bases and the J gene lost 3 bases, with 9 bases spanning the gap. CDR1 is SGHNT, CDR2 YYREEE, per germline (reference sequence). The CDR3 loop is CASSLIGSYEQYF. CDR3 coding DNA: TGTGCCAGCAGCTTAATTGGGAGCTACGAGCAGTACTTC.

In its sample, this clone was seen a few times. The rearrangement joins TRBV7-2 to TRBJ1-2; 8 bases fit TRBD1. V shed 5 bases and J 8 bases; nucleotides not matched to a gene: 13. CDR1 is SGHTA and CDR2 is FQGNSA in the germline V gene. This CDR3 contains 15 residues. The chain's CDR3 is CASSQATGARMGYTF. The CDR3 region has the DNA TGTGCCAGCAGCCAAGCGACAGGGGCCCGTATGGGCTACACCTTC.

V usage is TRBV14 and J usage is TRBJ1-6; no clear D. V was shortened by 6 bases and J by 5 bases, with 11 bases between the two germline ends. CDR1 and CDR2 (germline): SGHDN, FVKESK. The CDR3 is made up of 14 amino acids. The DNA for the CDR3 is TGTGCCAGCAGGGTAGACACAGATAATTCACCCCTCCACTTT. It translates to CASRVDTDNSPLHF.

The V call is TRBV28, the J call TRBJ1-6, with D hard to call. V was pared by 7 bases and J by 6 bases, with 16 bases between. Germline-derived CDR1 and CDR2 are MDHEN and SYDVKM. CDR3 length: 15 amino acids. The CDR3: CASTKEEGSNSPLHF. The CDR3 coding sequence is TGTGCCAGCACCAAAGAGGAAGGGAGTAATTCACCCCTCCACTTT.

For the CDR3, the DNA is TGTGCCAGCAGCTCCGCGGGTAGCGGCACCACCTTCACAGATACGCAGTATTTT. Translation gives CASSSAGSGTTFTDTQYF. This chain uses TRBV5-6 with TRBJ2-3, with D tentatively TRBD2 (6 bases). The V gene lost 3 bases and the J gene lost 2 bases, with 22 bases spanning the gap. Looked up from germline, CDR1 is SGHDT and CDR2 is YYEEEE. The CDR3 extends over 18 amino acids.

The J gene is TRBJ2-5, the V gene TRBV10-3; TRBD2 is a possible D gene (5 bases). The ends were cut back, 4 bases at V and 2 bases at J, with 14 bases in the middle. This CDR3 is built from 15 residues. Germline CDR1 is ENHRY and CDR2 is SYGVKD. The CDR3 DNA reads as TGTGCCATCAGTGCAACGGGATGGGTGCAAGAGACCCAGTACTTC. Its translation is CAISATGWVQETQYF.

The V call is TRBV7-2, the J call TRBJ2-7, with 7 bases identical to TRBD2. The V segment lost 5 bases and the J segment 3 bases; nucleotides outside the gene matches: 4. From germline, CDR1 is SGHTA and CDR2 FQGNSA. The CDR3 covers 13 residues. CDR3 sequence: CASSNRTSYEQYF. The CDR3 nucleotides are TGTGCCAGCAGCAACCGGACTAGCTACGAGCAGTACTTC.

The DNA of the CDR3 is TGCGCCACCGCACCCGGGACGGGGAGCACAGATACGCAGTATTTT. It encodes CATAPGTGSTDTQYF. The rearrangement joins TRBV5-1 to TRBJ2-3, with D perhaps being TRBD1 or TRBD2 (5 bases each). The CDR3 runs to 15 residues. Germline loops: CDR1 SGHRS, CDR2 YFSETQ. With 9 bases removed from V and 0 bases from J, the gap between germline ends came to 17 bases.

This clone has only one observation. The V gene is TRBV9, the J gene TRBJ2-5; D ambiguous. From germline, CDR1 is SGDLS and CDR2 YYNGEE. The CDR3 length is 14 residues. V was cut by 1 base and J by 3 bases, with 10 bases left in between. The CDR3 DNA sequence: TGTGCCAGCAGCGTATCGGCCTTCGAAGAGACCCAGTACTTC. Its protein is CASSVSAFEETQYF.

The chain couples TRBV30 to TRBJ1-2; 8 bases line up with TRBD1. The CDR3 extends over 14 amino acids. Looked up from germline, CDR1 is GTSNPN and CDR2 is SVGIG (reference sequence). V shed 0 bases and J 7 bases; nucleotides not matched to a gene: 7. The DNA of the CDR3 is TGTGCCTGGAGTGTAGTGACAGGGGACTGTGGCTACACCTTC. It yields the protein CAWSVVTGDCGYTF.

The rearrangement joins TRBV28 to TRBJ1-2, with 7 bases fitting TRBD1. The CDR3 totals 13 residues. The germline V gene encodes CDR1 MDHEN and CDR2 SYDVKM. V lost 6 bases to trimming and J lost 8 bases; unmatched junction nucleotides: 9. The CDR3 region is CASSYDRDRGYTF. Here the CDR3 DNA reads TGTGCCAGCAGCTACGACAGGGATCGAGGCTACACCTTC.

This clone was seen a few times. Other DNA sequences in the sample encode the same CDR3. The CDR3 here is CASSEQGGTEAFF. The CDR3 coding sequence is TGTGCCAGCAGTGAGCAGGGAGGAACTGAAGCTTTCTTT. The chain joins TRBV2 to TRBJ1-1; D possibly corresponds to TRBD1 (5 bases). The CDR3 contains 13 residues. Between the trimmed V and J ends, which lost 3 bases and 5 bases, there was a span of 10 bases. Germline-derived CDR1 and CDR2 are SNHLY and FYNNEI.

The count of this clone is one. The chain combines TRBV30 with TRBJ2-2; no firm D call. This CDR3 has 12 amino acids. Trimming took 3 bases from V and 7 from J, leaving 9 bases between them. Per germline, CDR1 GTSNPN and CDR2 SVGIG (reference sequence). Written as DNA, the CDR3 is TGTGCCTGGAGACCCCAGGACGGGGAGCTGTTTTTT. Residues: CAWRPQDGELFF.

The V and J genes are TRBV6-6 and TRBJ2-5; either TRBD1 or TRBD2 may supply D (5 bases each). This CDR3 contains 13 residues. Germline V gives CDR1 MNHNY, CDR2 SVGAGI (reference sequence). The V end lost 5 bases, the J end lost 1 base, and 8 bases lay between the germline ends. CDR3 region: CASSTGAQETQYF. The CDR3 DNA follows: TGTGCCAGCAGTACCGGGGCCCAAGAGACCCAGTACTTC.

This chain connects TRBV5-1 to TRBJ1-6; D gene ambiguous. CDR3 length: 16 residues. V dropped 0 bases and J dropped 5 bases, with 12 bases sitting between them. CDR1 and CDR2 (germline): SGHRS, YFSETQ. The CDR3 DNA reads TGCGCCAGCAGCTTGGAGGCAGCCGGAAATAATTCACCCCTCCACTTT. It codes for CASSLEAAGNNSPLHF. Using reference TRBV5-1 and TRBJ1-6 for the parts outside the CDR3, the full variable domain is KAGVTQTPRYLIKTRGQQVTLSCSPISGHRSVSWYQQTPGQGLQFLFEYFSETQRNKGNFPGRFSGRQFSNSRSEMNVSTLELGDSALYLCASSLEAAGNNSPLHFGNGTRLTVT.

This clone was recorded once. The V gene is TRBV4-3, the J gene TRBJ1-1; D might be TRBD1 (6 bases). The CDR3 length is 15 residues. Trimming cost V 0 bases and J 5 bases, with 13 bases left between them. Germline V gives CDR1 LGHNA, CDR2 YSLEER. The CDR3: CASSQDSQGGTEAFF. Here the CDR3 DNA reads TGCGCCAGCAGCCAAGACTCACAGGGTGGAACTGAAGCTTTCTTT.

This chain's CDR3 is CASSLGQGGIGYEQYF. The CDR3 DNA reads as TGTGCCAGCAGCTTAGGGCAGGGAGGGATCGGCTACGAGCAGTACTTC. V usage is TRBV7-2 and J usage is TRBJ2-7; 7 nucleotides agree with TRBD2. Trimming cost V 1 base and J 3 bases; bases outside gene matches: 9. Germline loops: CDR1 SGHTA, CDR2 FQGNSA. The CDR3 has 16 residues. Looking up the rest from reference TRBV7-2 and TRBJ2-7 gives the full variable domain: GAGVSQSPSNKVTEKGKDVELRCDPISGHTALYWYRQSLGQGLEFLIYFQGNSAPDKSGLPSDRFSAERTGGSVSTLTIQRTQQEDSAVYLCASSLGQGGIGYEQYFGPGTRLTVT.

The V call is TRBV4-1, the J call TRBJ2-3; the match to TRBD1 covers 9 bases. J gave up 0 bases and V 1 base, and 2 bases lay outside the gene matches. There are 16 residues in the CDR3. Per the germline V gene, CDR1 is MGHRA and CDR2 is YSYEKL. CDR3 loop: CASSQGDRASTDTQYF. The CDR3, as DNA: TGCGCCAGCAGCCAAGGGGACAGGGCGAGCACAGATACGCAGTATTTT.

This chain uses TRBV19 with TRBJ1-2; possible D gene TRBD1, 6 bases. The CDR3 spans 18 residues. Trimming cost V 6 bases and J 7 bases, with 30 bases left between them. Germline V lookup: CDR1 LNHDA, CDR2 SQIVND (reference sequence). CDR3 protein: CASSPLPGQGGGLTGYTF. The CDR3 DNA reads as TGTGCCAGTAGCCCCTTACCGGGACAAGGGGGAGGGTTAACTGGCTACACCTTC.

V gene TRBV5-6 combines with J gene TRBJ1-6, with D perhaps TRBD1 (5 bases). V was cut by 5 bases and J by 13 bases, with 22 bases left in between. The CDR3 is 15 residues long. Germline CDR1 SGHDT, CDR2 YYEEEE. The CDR3 loop is CASSSSGTELAPLHF. The CDR3 bases are TGTGCCAGCAGTTCATCCGGGACCGAGTTGGCGCCCCTCCACTTT.

The chain uses TRBV4-1 and TRBJ2-3, with D perhaps given as TRBD1 or TRBD2 (10 bases each). CDR3 length equals 15 residues. Deletions cut 1 base from V and 9 bases from J, with 17 bases between. Germline V gives CDR1 MGHRA, CDR2 YSYEKL. The CDR3 region has the DNA TGCGCCAGCAGCCAAGTACTAGCGGGACAGGGGACGCAGTATTTT. It translates to CASSQVLAGQGTQYF.

This clone has only a few counts. V is TRBV2 and J is TRBJ1-2; perhaps TRBD1 as D (6 bases). V lost 6 bases to trimming and J lost 6 bases, with 20 bases between them. The CDR3 contains 15 residues. Germline V gene sequence: CDR1 SNHLY, CDR2 FYNNEI. The CDR3 protein is CASSKGGRGDDGYTF. Written as DNA, the CDR3 is TGTGCCAGCAGCAAAGGGGGACGCGGGGATGATGGCTACACCTTC.

This clone was observed a single time. The CDR3 nucleotides are TGTGCCAGCAGTGGGGGGGGGAGTGTTTTGTATTTT. Amino acid sequence: CASSGGGSVLYF. The chain employs TRBV25-1 and TRBJ2-3, with 7 bases that match TRBD2. CDR3 size: 12 residues. The junction had 9 bases not matched to a gene; V was cut back by 4 bases and J by 14 bases. From germline, CDR1 is MGHDK and CDR2 SYGVNS.

CDR3 bases: TGTGCCACCAGAAAAGTTGGGGCCCTGGATACGCAGTATTTT. This encodes CATRKVGALDTQYF. The chain combines TRBV15 with TRBJ2-3; possible D gene TRBD1, 5 bases. Trimming stripped 6 bases from V and 6 bases from J, with 16 bases between. This CDR3 comprises 14 residues. In germline, CDR1 is LNHNV, CDR2 YYDKDF (reference sequence).